The rows below give T cell receptor beta chains drawn from one sample of a study of shared clonotypes between healthy human individuals. Profiling relied on immunoSEQ multiplex PCR, and the TCRdb table lists in-frame clones only, not all of them. Of millions of clones in the sample, just under 95% were seen once. The specimen was naive CD8+ T cells sorted from blood. The receptors come from a man between 18 and 35 years old in good health. Each CDR3 is given with its conserved first and last residue. Each record gives: J gene, clone size, CDR3 length, D gene, V gene, CDR3 DNA, CDR3 protein. A D gene is named only where the DNA matches it firmly. Some rows have no size entry. The others give once, few or many, or a class for an expanded clone.

TRBJ2-1 - 14 TRBD2 TRBV30 TGTGCCTGGAGGGCTAGCGGGAGGGCCTCTGAGCAGTTCTTC CAWRASGRASEQFF
TRBJ1-5 - 16 - TRBV15 TGTGCCACCAGCGGAGGCCTAGAGGGGGACAATCAGCCCCAGCATTTT CATSGGLEGDNQPQHF
TRBJ2-3 few 15 - TRBV30 TGTGCCTGGAGTGCTCGGGGTTCTAGCACAGATACGCAGTATTTT CAWSARGSSTDTQYF
TRBJ1-2 - 16 - TRBV7-2 TGTGCCAGCAGCTTAGGGCGAATTTCCTCTAGCTATGGCTACACCTTC CASSLGRISSSYGYTF
TRBJ1-3 once 13 - TRBV30 TGTGCCCGCCAAGGGTCGGCTGGAAACACCATATATTTT CARQGSAGNTIYF
TRBJ2-1 once 14 - TRBV11-2 TGTGCCAGCAGCTTAGTGCTGAGCTTCAATGAGCAGTTCTTC CASSLVLSFNEQFF
TRBJ1-1 few 14 - TRBV9 TGTGCCAGCAGCCCGGGACACCCGAACACTGAAGCTTTCTTT CASSPGHPNTEAFF
TRBJ1-5 - 14 - TRBV7-9 TGTGCCAGCAGCTTGGGTGGGGGCAATCAGCCCCAGCATTTT CASSLGGGNQPQHF
TRBJ1-2 - 15 - TRBV27 TGTGCCAGCACCCTTGAGGGGGGGACTAACTATGGCTACACCTTC CASTLEGGTNYGYTF
TRBJ2-3 - 18 TRBD2 TRBV27 TGTGCCAGCAGTTTCCACTGGTCTAGCGGGGTCAGCACAGATACGCAGTATTTT CASSFHWSSGVSTDTQYF
TRBJ2-7 - 12 - TRBV5-1 TGCGCCAGCAGCCGCGCGGGCTACGAGCAGTACTTC CASSRAGYEQYF
TRBJ2-3 - 15 - TRBV10-3 TGTGCCATCAGTGAGGAGGGTGGGGCCACAGATACGCAGTATTTT CAISEEGGATDTQYF
TRBJ2-3 - 14 TRBD2 TRBV27 TGTGCCAGCAGTTTAATAGCGGGAACAGATACGCAGTATTTT CASSLIAGTDTQYF
TRBJ1-1 - 14 TRBD1 TRBV6-6 TGTGCCAGCATACAGGGGACGTTTGACACTGAAGCTTTCTTT CASIQGTFDTEAFF
TRBJ2-7 - 13 - TRBV28 TGTGCCAGCAGTTACGGGGAAGCCTACGAGCAGTACTTC CASSYGEAYEQYF